This is a list of T cell receptor beta chains from one sample in a study of CXCR3-negative and CXCR3-positive naive CD8 T cells. TCRdb processed the 5' RACE reads again and assigns one entry to each CDR3 protein, with no DNA. Its table lists about 92,000 distinct CDR3 sequences. The sequenced sample consisted of naive CXCR3+ CD8+ T cells from blood. The source is a human donor in good health. Some clones in this sample may be carry-over from other donors' samples. Both conserved end residues are part of each CDR3.

V	J	CDR3
TRBV7-2	TRBJ2-5	CASASPRGQYQETQYF
TRBV28	TRBJ2-3	CASSSSGGDTQYF
TRBV15	TRBJ2-1	CATSREGVDRQLF
TRBV21-1	TRBJ2-7	CASSERSYEQYF
TRBV28	TRBJ1-4	CASSNRGFNEKLFF
TRBV5-1	TRBJ2-4	CASSLRPGQIAKNIQYF
TRBV19	TRBJ2-7	CASSFGPIYEQYF
TRBV9	TRBJ2-6	CASSVTPSREVNVLTF
TRBV28	TRBJ2-5	CASSYPGDARTQETQYF
TRBV6-2/TRBV6-3	TRBJ2-7	CASSHDFGQYF
TRBV18	TRBJ2-1	CASSPAGSHDEQFF
TRBV28	TRBJ2-5	CASSFAGGRETQYF
TRBV20-1	TRBJ2-1	CSPNRGGNEQFF
TRBV7-3	TRBJ2-2	CASSLMSPGGIPGGELFF
TRBV12-3/TRBV12-4	TRBJ2-3	CASSQTGLTDTQYF
TRBV5-1	TRBJ2-7	CASRPTTSYEQYF
TRBV7-8	TRBJ1-1	CASSLRAADTEAFF
TRBV25-1	TRBJ1-3	CASSYGSGNTIYF
TRBV7-8	TRBJ2-1	CASRPRGGLPNEQFF
TRBV12-3/TRBV12-4	TRBJ2-3	CASGPGLAPDTQYF
TRBV14	TRBJ1-1	CASSQGRAGGTEAFF
TRBV29-1	TRBJ1-2	CSVEWDRGPAMSYTF
TRBV12-3/TRBV12-4	TRBJ2-7	CASSLKQGLLASYEQYF
TRBV6-5	TRBJ2-3	CASSKGADTQYF
TRBV6-6	TRBJ2-5	CASKLAGDAETQYF
TRBV5-6	TRBJ1-2	CASSLEAPLPGYTF
TRBV7-3	TRBJ1-1	CASSIVRGGTEAFF
TRBV28	TRBJ2-3	CASSLYRGTDTQYF
TRBV11-2	TRBJ2-1	CASSLVPWREGRGNEQFF
TRBV7-9	TRBJ2-1	CASSSPGLAGALGNEQFF
TRBV7-3	TRBJ1-1	CASSLSPGANTEAFF
TRBV5-1	TRBJ2-1	CASSGTGDEQFF
TRBV12-3/TRBV12-4	TRBJ1-3	CASSLAGMTGNTIYF
TRBV5-6	TRBJ2-6	CASSLDYDSGANVLTF
TRBV28	TRBJ2-7	CASTLGYGASYEQYF
TRBV28	TRBJ2-4	CASSYRDPLAKNIQYF
TRBV27	TRBJ2-1	CASSLVPSSYNEQFF
TRBV29-1	TRBJ2-7	CSVVSVGDRSYEQYF
TRBV5-1	TRBJ1-1	CASSLYSGNTEAFF
TRBV5-1	TRBJ2-7	CASSLNRANYEQYF
TRBV2	TRBJ2-7	CASSLGVPTSYEQYF
TRBV29-1	TRBJ1-4	CSGYRGTNEKLFF
TRBV6-1	TRBJ1-5	CASQRGEDQPQHF
TRBV4-1	TRBJ1-6	CASSQVPEGDNSPLHF